Detailed here is one T cell receptor beta chain. The antigen is not known. These data are taken from a study of shared clonotypes between healthy human individuals. Study-wide context: Researchers assigned three CD4 naive, three CD4 memory, two CD8 naive and one CD8 memory plate to each donor. Study-level findings and limits: Blood was the only sampled material, and tissue repertoires likely differ.

Per the germline V gene, CDR1 is KGHSY and CDR2 is FQNENV. CDR3 length equals 14 residues. Trimming stripped 5 bases from V and 2 bases from J, with 11 bases between. Assay: immunoSEQ multiplex PCR; the TCRdb copy retains only in-frame clones and omits some. The table includes fewer than 850,000 clones, around 72% detected once. This TCR derives from a woman aged 30 to 39 in good health. Sample: memory CD4+ T cells sorted from blood. The subset is: CD45RA-negative fraction. The chain combines TRBV16 with TRBJ2-3; D uncertain. The CDR3 DNA sequence: TGTGCCAGCAGCTCCCAACTCCACACAGATACGCAGTATTTT. Its protein product is CASSSQLHTDTQYF.